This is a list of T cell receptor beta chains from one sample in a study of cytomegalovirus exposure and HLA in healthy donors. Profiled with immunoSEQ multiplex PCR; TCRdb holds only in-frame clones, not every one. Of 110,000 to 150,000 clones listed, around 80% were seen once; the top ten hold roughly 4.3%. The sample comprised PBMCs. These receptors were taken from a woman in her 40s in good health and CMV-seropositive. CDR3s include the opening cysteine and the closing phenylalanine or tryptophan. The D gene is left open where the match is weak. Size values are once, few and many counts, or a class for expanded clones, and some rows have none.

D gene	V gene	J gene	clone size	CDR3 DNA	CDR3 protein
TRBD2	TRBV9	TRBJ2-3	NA	TGTGCCAGCAGCGTAACTAGCGGGACAGATACGCAGTATTTT	CASSVTSGTDTQYF
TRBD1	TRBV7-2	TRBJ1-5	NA	TGTGCCAGCAGCTTAATTAAGGGACAGGGACAGCCCCAGCATTTT	CASSLIKGQGQPQHF
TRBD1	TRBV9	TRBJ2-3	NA	TGTGCCAGCAGCATCCGACAGGGAACAGATACGCAGTATTTT	CASSIRQGTDTQYF
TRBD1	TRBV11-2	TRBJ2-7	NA	TGTGCCAGCAGCTTAACGGACAGGGGCTCCTACGAGCAGTACTTC	CASSLTDRGSYEQYF
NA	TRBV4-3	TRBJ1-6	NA	TGCGCCAGCAGCCCACAGAGAACTAATTCACCCCTCCACTTT	CASSPQRTNSPLHF
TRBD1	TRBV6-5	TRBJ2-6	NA	TGTGCCAGCAGTTACGGACAGGGGCTGGGCGTCCTGACTTTC	CASSYGQGLGVLTF
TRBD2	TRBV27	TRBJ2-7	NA	TGTGCCAGCAGTCCTCCCGGGGGGGAGCAGTACTTC	CASSPPGGEQYF
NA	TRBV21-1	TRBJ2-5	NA	TGTGCCAGCAGCTCCCAGGACAGGGAACAAGAGACCCAGTACTTC	CASSSQDREQETQYF
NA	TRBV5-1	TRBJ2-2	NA	TGCGCCAGCAGCTTGCGGGGGACCACCGGGGAGCTGTTTTTT	CASSLRGTTGELFF
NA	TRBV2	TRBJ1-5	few	TGTGCCAGCAGTGTAGGGAGAGAAGGCAATCAGCCCCAGCATTTT	CASSVGREGNQPQHF
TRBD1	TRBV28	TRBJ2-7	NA	TGTGCCAGCAGTTTGGGGGGACAGGGCGGCGAGCAGTACTTC	CASSLGGQGGEQYF
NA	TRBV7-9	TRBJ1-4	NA	TGTGCCAGCAGCCCCGGGCTGGACAGTAAATTTTTT	CASSPGLDSKFF
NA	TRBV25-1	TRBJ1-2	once	TGTGCCACGACCGGGATCGGCTATGGCTACACCTTC	CATTGIGYGYTF
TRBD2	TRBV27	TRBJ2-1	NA	TGTGCCAGCAGGCGGGGACTAGCGGGGGCCTACAATGAGCAGTTCTTC	CASRRGLAGAYNEQFF
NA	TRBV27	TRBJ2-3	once	TGTGCCAGCATCTCTCGCACAGATACGCAGTATTTT	CASISRTDTQYF
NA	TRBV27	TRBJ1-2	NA	TGTGCCAGCAGTTCTTTACAGGGTCGGGAGGGTGGCTACACCTTC	CASSSLQGREGGYTF
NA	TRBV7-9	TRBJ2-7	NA	TGTGCCAGCAGCCCCGCCTCAGGACAGACCTACGAGCAGTACTTC	CASSPASGQTYEQYF
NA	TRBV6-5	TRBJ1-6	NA	TGTGCCAGCAGTTACTACGAGGGGGATTCACCCCTCCACTTT	CASSYYEGDSPLHF
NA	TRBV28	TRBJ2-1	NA	TGTGCCAGCAGCCTCCCGGACAGCGATGAGCAGTTCTTC	CASSLPDSDEQFF
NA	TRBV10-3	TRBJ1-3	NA	TGTGCCATCAGTGAGTTAGACACGTCCTTGAGCTCTGGAAACACCATATATTTT	CAISELDTSLSSGNTIYF
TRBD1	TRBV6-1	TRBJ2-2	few	TGTGCCAGCTCTGGACAGGGGAACTCCGGGGAGCTGTTTTTT	CASSGQGNSGELFF
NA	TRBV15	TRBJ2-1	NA	TGTGCCACCAGCAGAGAGGTTCTAGAAGTAGATTACAATGAGCAGTTCTTC	CATSREVLEVDYNEQFF
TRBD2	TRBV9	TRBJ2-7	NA	TGTGCCTCCGGGGGGGACTACGAGCAGTACTTC	CASGGDYEQYF
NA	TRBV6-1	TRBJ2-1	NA	TGTGCCAGCACTCAGGTTGATGAGCAGTTCTTC	CASTQVDEQFF
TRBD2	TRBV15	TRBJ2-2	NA	TGTGCCACCAGCAGAGAAAATCTGGCTAGCGGGGGGTCCACCGGGGAGCTGTTTTTT	CATSRENLASGGSTGELFF
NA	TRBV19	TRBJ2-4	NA	TGTGCCAGTAGCCTGAGGGCAGAGGACATTCAGTACTTC	CASSLRAEDIQYF
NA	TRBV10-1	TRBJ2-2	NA	TGCGCCAGCAGGGGGGGAGACACCGGGGAGCTGTTTTTT	CASRGGDTGELFF
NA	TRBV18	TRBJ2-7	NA	TGTGCCAGCTCTGCCGAAAACGAGCAGTACTTC	CASSAENEQYF
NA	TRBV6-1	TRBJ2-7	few	TGTGCCAGCAGCCCTAACCAGGACGAGCAGTACTTC	CASSPNQDEQYF
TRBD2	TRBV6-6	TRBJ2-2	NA	TGTGCCAGCAGTCCACCCCTAGCGGGAGGGTCCGGGGAGCTGTTTTTT	CASSPPLAGGSGELFF
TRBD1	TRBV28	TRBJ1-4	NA	TGTGCCATCCGACCGGGACAGGGCGAAAAACTGTTTTTT	CAIRPGQGEKLFF
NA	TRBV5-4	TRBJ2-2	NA	TGTGCCAGCAGCCGAGGGACAAAGAACACCGGGGAGCTGTTTTTT	CASSRGTKNTGELFF
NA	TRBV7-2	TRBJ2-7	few	TGTGCCAGCAGTCTACAGGTGTACGAGCAGTACTTC	CASSLQVYEQYF
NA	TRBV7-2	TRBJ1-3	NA	TGTGCCAGCAGCCTAATGACAGGCGGAGGAAACACCATATATTTT	CASSLMTGGGNTIYF
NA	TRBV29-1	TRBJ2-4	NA	TGCAGCGTTAATTCTAGGGAGAGAGACATTCAGTACTTC	CSVNSRERDIQYF
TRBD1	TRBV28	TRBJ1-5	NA	TGTGCCAGCAGTTTAAATATTATGGGACAGAATCAGCCCCAGCATTTT	CASSLNIMGQNQPQHF
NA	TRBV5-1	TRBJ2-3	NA	TGCGCCAGCAGCGGGCTTAGCACAGATACGCAGTATTTT	CASSGLSTDTQYF
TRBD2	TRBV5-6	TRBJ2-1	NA	TGTGCCAGCAGCGGCCCCGGGACTAGCGGAGGGAATGAGCAGTTCTTC	CASSGPGTSGGNEQFF
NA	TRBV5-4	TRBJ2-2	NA	TGTGCCAGCAGCCCTCTGGGGTTCGGGGCGAACACCGGGGAGCTGTTTTTT	CASSPLGFGANTGELFF
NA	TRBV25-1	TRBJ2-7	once	TGTGCCAGCAGTGTACAGACCCCCTACGAGCAGTACTTC	CASSVQTPYEQYF
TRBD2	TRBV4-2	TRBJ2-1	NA	TGTGCCAGCAGCCAAGAGAGGGTGCGGGGGGGGTACAATGAGCAGTTCTTC	CASSQERVRGGYNEQFF
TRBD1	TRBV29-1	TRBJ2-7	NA	TGCAGCGTTGCGGGACAGCGCAGCTCCTACGAGCAGTACTTC	CSVAGQRSSYEQYF
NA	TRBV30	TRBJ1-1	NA	TGTGCCTGGAGTGTAAGGGGTGACACTGAAGCTTTCTTT	CAWSVRGDTEAFF
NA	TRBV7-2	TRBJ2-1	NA	TGTGCCAGCAGCTCGGGCGGGGTCTTGAATGAGCAGTTCTTC	CASSSGGVLNEQFF
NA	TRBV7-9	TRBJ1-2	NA	TGTGCCAGCAGCTTAGTGGGCAGGGAAGGCTACACCTTC	CASSLVGREGYTF
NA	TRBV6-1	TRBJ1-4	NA	TGTGCCAGCGGGGGGAGGGCAGATGAAAAACTGTTTTTT	CASGGRADEKLFF
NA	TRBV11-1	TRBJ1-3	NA	TGTGCCAGCAGCTCGCGGGATCGTAACACCATATATTTT	CASSSRDRNTIYF
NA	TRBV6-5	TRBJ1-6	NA	TGTGCCAGCAGTACAGAGGGCAATTCACCCCTCCACTTT	CASSTEGNSPLHF